A single sample gave rise to the 27 T cell receptor beta chains below, sequenced in a study of blood T cell repertoires in COVID-19. Libraries were prepared by immunoSEQ multiplex PCR; TCRdb keeps only in-frame clonotypes and omits some of them. The sample gives approximately 50,000 clones, over 65% of which show up once; roughly 12% is in the top ten. Sequenced input: peripheral blood. The origin of the receptors is a human donor in a cohort sampled during active COVID-19.

The rearrangement uses TRBV7-9 and TRBJ2-3, with D maybe TRBD2 (6 bases). The CDR3 spans 13 residues. V was pared by 6 bases and J by 4 bases, with 11 bases between. The germline gives CDR1 SEHNR, CDR2 FQNEAQ (reference sequence). The CDR3 region is CASRAGGADTQYF. The CDR3 DNA sequence: TGTGCCAGCAGGGCGGGCGGGGCAGATACGCAGTATTTT.

The genes are TRBV4-3 and TRBJ1-1, with 7 positions matching TRBD1. Unmatched junction bases numbered 2, after V lost 3 bases and J lost 1 base. Germline lookup yields CDR1 LGHNA and CDR2 YSLEER. This CDR3 contains 14 residues. CDR3 protein: CASSQGDRNTEAFF. The CDR3 coding sequence is TGCGCCAGCAGCCAGGGGGACAGGAACACTGAAGCTTTCTTT.

The rearrangement joins TRBV28 to TRBJ2-6; D might be TRBD2 (7 bases). The CDR3 is 17 amino acids. Germline V gives CDR1 MDHEN, CDR2 SYDVKM. V lost 6 bases, J lost 0 bases, and 15 bases lay in between. CDR3 coding DNA: TGTGCCAGCAGCCCCGGGGAGGGGGACTCTGGGGCCAACGTCCTGACTTTC. Encoded protein: CASSPGEGDSGANVLTF.

The chain uses TRBV30 and TRBJ1-1, with 7 nucleotides matching TRBD1. The CDR3 is made up of 15 amino acids. Germline CDR1 and CDR2: GTSNPN and SVGIG (reference sequence). With 1 base clipped from V and 6 bases from J, the junction kept 11 bases outside the gene matches. The CDR3, as DNA: TGTGCCTGGAGTGGGTCAGGGGGTCTCCTGGCTGAAGCTTTCTTT. Translated, it gives CAWSGSGGLLAEAFF.

V usage is TRBV30 and J usage is TRBJ2-5, with 13 bases that match TRBD2. The V gene end was trimmed by 1 base and the J gene end by 2 bases; junction bases not matched to a gene: 4. The CDR3 is 16 amino acids. Germline CDR1 reads GTSNPN; CDR2 reads SVGIG (reference sequence). CDR3 nucleotide sequence: TGTGCCTGGAGTGCCGAGACTAGCGGGGGGCAAGAGACCCAGTACTTC. It encodes CAWSAETSGGQETQYF.

This clone has more than one count but fewer than ten. V usage is TRBV11-2 and J usage is TRBJ2-7; D perhaps matches TRBD1 (5 bases). The CDR3 length is 16 residues. Trimming cost V 4 bases and J 2 bases, with 18 bases left between them. CDR1 is SGHAT, CDR2 FQNNGV, per germline. The CDR3 reads CASSSLAGKDAYEQYF. CDR3 coding DNA: TGTGCCAGCAGCTCGTTAGCAGGGAAAGACGCCTACGAGCAGTACTTC.

The rearrangement joins TRBV4-3 to TRBJ1-2, with D maybe TRBD1 (6 bases). V was trimmed by 0 bases and J by 8 bases, leaving 19 bases between them. In germline, CDR1 is LGHNA, CDR2 YSLEER. The CDR3 has 16 amino acids. CDR3 nucleotides: TGCGCCAGCAGCCAAGATTGGGACGGGGGGGCCTCCGGCTACACCTTC. It codes for CASSQDWDGGASGYTF.

The chain couples TRBV9 to TRBJ1-6, with D unclear. Per the germline V gene, CDR1 is SGDLS and CDR2 is YYNGEE. V lost 4 bases and J 5 bases, leaving 19 bases between the germline ends. This CDR3 has 17 amino acids. The CDR3 region is CASSHTPGPENNSPLHF. The CDR3 DNA sequence: TGTGCCAGCAGCCATACTCCAGGCCCCGAGAATAATTCACCCCTCCACTTT. Variable domain in full (rest from reference TRBV9 and TRBJ1-6): DSGVTQTPKHLITATGQRVTLRCSPRSGDLSVYWYQQSLDQGLQFLIQYYNGEERAKGNILERFSAQQFPDLHSELNLSSLELGDSALYFCASSHTPGPENNSPLHFGNGTRLTVT.

V and J are TRBV5-5 and TRBJ2-7, with 8 nucleotides matching TRBD1. With V trimmed by 3 bases and J by 5 bases, 7 bases remained unmatched. CDR1 is SGHKS and CDR2 is YYEKEE in the germline V gene (reference sequence). The CDR3 extends over 14 amino acids. CDR3 residues: CASSWRQGSHEQYF. In nucleotides, the CDR3 is TGTGCCAGCAGCTGGCGACAGGGGAGCCACGAGCAGTACTTC.

The rearrangement links TRBV18 to TRBJ1-1, with D possibly being TRBD1 (6 bases). The CDR3 runs to 16 residues. Germline CDR1 KGHSH, CDR2 LQKENI. Trimming took 3 bases from V and 0 from J, leaving 14 bases between them. This CDR3 is CASSPAGQLLNTEAFF. CDR3 in DNA: TGTGCCAGCTCACCTGCTGGACAGTTACTGAACACTGAAGCTTTCTTT.

This clone was observed a handful of times. The rearrangement links TRBV3-1 (or the pseudogene TRBV3-2) to TRBJ1-2; weak D call: TRBD1 (5 bases). CDR3 length: 14 amino acids. V shed 2 bases and J shed 0 bases, with 7 bases lying between them. Germline V gene sequence: CDR1 LGHDT, CDR2 YNNKEL (reference sequence). CDR3 residues: CASSQTGSNYGYTF. CDR3 coding DNA: TGTGCCAGCAGCCAAACAGGTTCTAACTATGGCTACACCTTC.

The chain has TRBV15 and TRBJ2-5; 12 bases map to TRBD1. Germline loops: CDR1 LNHNV, CDR2 YYDKDF (reference sequence). This CDR3 has 16 amino acids. Germline trimming cut 4 bases from V and 4 bases from J; bases unmatched to any gene: 7. CDR3 loop: CATSKRGDRGLETQYF. The CDR3 nucleotides read TGTGCCACCAGCAAACGGGGGGACAGGGGGCTAGAGACCCAGTACTTC. The variable domain in full, completed from reference TRBV15 and TRBJ2-5, reads DAMVIQNPRYQVTQFGKPVTLSCSQTLNHNVMYWYQQKSSQAPKLLFHYYDKDFNNEADTPDNFQSRRPNTSFCFLDIRSPGLGDTAMYLCATSKRGDRGLETQYFGPGTRLLVL.

This chain uses TRBV30 with TRBJ1-4; D is unresolved. V was pared by 8 bases and J by 5 bases, with 12 bases between. Germline V gene sequence: CDR1 GTSNPN, CDR2 SVGIG (reference sequence). The CDR3 runs to 12 residues. The CDR3 region is CARAAVNEKLFF. The DNA for the CDR3 is TGTGCCCGAGCGGCAGTCAATGAAAAACTGTTTTTT. Together with reference TRBV30 and TRBJ1-4, the CDR3 gives the full variable domain: SQTIHQWPATLVQPVGSPLSLECTVEGTSNPNLYWYRQAAGRGLQLLFYSVGIGQISSEVPQNLSASRPQDRQFILSSKKLLLSDSGFYLCARAAVNEKLFFGSGTQLSVL.

J is TRBJ1-4 and V is TRBV19; tentatively, D is TRBD1 (6 bases). The CDR3 spans 16 residues. Germline V gene lookup returns CDR1 LNHDA and CDR2 SQIVND (reference sequence). Trimming left V 3 bases short and J 6 bases short, with 17 bases between. The CDR3 loop is CASSIAGTTSYEKLFF. CDR3 DNA: TGTGCCAGTAGTATCGCAGGGACAACCTCATATGAAAAACTGTTTTTT.

The rearrangement joins TRBV6-2 or TRBV6-3 to TRBJ2-7; 7 nucleotides align to TRBD1. V shed 0 bases, J shed 3 bases, and the junction held 5 bases outside the gene matches. The germline V gene encodes CDR1 MNHEY and CDR2 SVGEGT. This CDR3 has 15 amino acids. CDR3 DNA sequence: TGTGCCAGCAGTTACTCCCGACAGGGTAACTACGAGCAGTACTTC. Its translation is CASSYSRQGNYEQYF.

The table lists this clone with a count of one. Relative to the germline gene, one junction end is altered; a read error may explain this. The chain carries TRBV10-3 and TRBJ1-6; D perhaps matches TRBD1 (5 bases). Germline V CDR1 and CDR2: ENHRY, SYGVKD. This CDR3 is built from 16 residues. Written as DNA, the CDR3 is TGTGCCATCACTGAGTCGCCGGAAGGGGCAAATTCACCCCTCCACTTT. This translates into CAITESPEGANSPLHF.

The gene calls are TRBV6-5 and TRBJ1-2; tentatively, D is TRBD1 (5 bases). Germline V lookup: CDR1 MNHEY, CDR2 SVGAGI. The CDR3 covers 14 residues. With 0 bases removed from V and 6 bases from J, the gap between germline ends came to 11 bases. CDR3 amino acids: CASSYSNSGNGYTF. The CDR3 region has the DNA TGTGCCAGCAGTTACTCGAATTCAGGGAATGGCTACACCTTC.

The chain joins TRBV5-1 to TRBJ2-7; D is perhaps TRBD1 (6 bases). Trimming took off 4 bases at V and 0 bases at J, with 11 bases between the two ends. The CDR3 is 14 residues long. Germline values: CDR1 SGHRS, CDR2 YFSETQ. The CDR3 sequence is CASSATGNSYEQYF. Written as DNA, the CDR3 is TGCGCCAGCAGCGCCACAGGGAACTCCTACGAGCAGTACTTC. The full variable domain, with the rest looked up from reference TRBV5-1 and TRBJ2-7, is KAGVTQTPRYLIKTRGQQVTLSCSPISGHRSVSWYQQTPGQGLQFLFEYFSETQRNKGNFPGRFSGRQFSNSRSEMNVSTLELGDSALYLCASSATGNSYEQYFGPGTRLTVT.

The chain uses TRBV4-3 and TRBJ2-5, with D perhaps matching TRBD2 (6 bases). In germline, CDR1 is LGHNA, CDR2 YSLEER. The CDR3 spans 13 residues. V was clipped by 1 base and J by 6 bases, with 9 bases between them. The CDR3 loop reads CASSQGGDQTQYF. The DNA for the CDR3 is TGCGCCAGCAGCCAAGGGGGGGATCAGACCCAGTACTTC.

This chain uses TRBV10-1 with TRBJ2-7; D is possibly TRBD1 (7 bases). Trimming shortened V by 2 bases and J by 3 bases, and 14 bases separated the two germline ends. There are 15 residues in the CDR3. Germline V gene sequence: CDR1 WNHNN, CDR2 SYGVQD (reference sequence). This chain's CDR3 is CASSEGRGAYYEQYF. CDR3 bases: TGCGCCAGCAGTGAGGGCAGGGGGGCCTACTACGAGCAGTACTTC.

The chain is built from TRBV5-5 and TRBJ1-1, with D maybe TRBD1 (6 bases). The CDR3 spans 14 residues. V gave up 3 bases and J gave up 0 bases, with 9 bases separating them. Germline lookup yields CDR1 SGHKS and CDR2 YYEKEE (reference sequence). The chain's CDR3 is CASSWTEMNTEAFF. The CDR3 coding sequence is TGTGCCAGCAGCTGGACAGAGATGAACACTGAAGCTTTCTTT.

This chain links TRBV27 with TRBJ2-6; no clear D. The germline V gene encodes CDR1 MNHEY and CDR2 SMNVEV (reference sequence). CDR3 length: 15 amino acids. V gave up 2 bases and J gave up 4 bases, with 9 bases separating them. CDR3 nucleotide sequence: TGTGCCAGCAGTTTAACAGAGTCAGGGGCCAACGTCCTGACTTTC. It codes for CASSLTESGANVLTF.

This clone appeared once. The V call is TRBV7-2, the J call TRBJ2-6; D gene uncertain. Per germline, CDR1 SGHTA and CDR2 FQGNSA. CDR3 length: 17 amino acids. Trimming took 5 bases from V and 3 from J, leaving 17 bases between them. CDR3 sequence (DNA): TGTGCCAGCAGCCCCCTGGCAGTAACATATGGGGCCAACGTCCTGACTTTC. Amino acids: CASSPLAVTYGANVLTF. The full variable domain, in which reference TRBV7-2 and TRBJ2-6 provide the parts outside the CDR3, is GAGVSQSPSNKVTEKGKDVELRCDPISGHTALYWYRQSLGQGLEFLIYFQGNSAPDKSGLPSDRFSAERTGGSVSTLTIQRTQQEDSAVYLCASSPLAVTYGANVLTFGAGSRLTVL.

This chain connects TRBV7-2 to TRBJ1-2; D call uncertain. V lost 3 bases to trimming and J lost 4 bases, with 15 bases between them. This CDR3 comprises 15 residues. Germline CDR1 is SGHTA and CDR2 is FQGNSA. The DNA of the CDR3 is TGTGCCAGCAGCTTCTTCACGCAGAATGCCTATGGCTACACCTTC. As protein: CASSFFTQNAYGYTF.

This clone was counted between two and nine times. The chain is built from TRBV19 and TRBJ2-1; maybe TRBD1 (6 bases). Trimming removed 0 bases from V and 10 bases from J, with 7 bases in between. The CDR3 spans 12 residues. Looked up from germline, CDR1 is LNHDA and CDR2 is SQIVND (reference sequence). CDR3 sequence: CASSIDRGEQFF. In DNA, the CDR3 is TGTGCCAGTAGTATAGACAGGGGCGAGCAGTTCTTC. The variable domain in full, completed from reference TRBV19 and TRBJ2-1, reads DGGITQSPKYLFRKEGQNVTLSCEQNLNHDAMYWYRQDPGQGLRLIYYSQIVNDFQKGDIAEGYSVSREKKESFPLTVTSAQKNPTAFYLCASSIDRGEQFFGPGTRLTVL.

The DNA for the CDR3 is TGTGCCAGCAGTTACCCGACAGGGGATGGCTACACCTTC. Encoded protein: CASSYPTGDGYTF. This rearrangement joins TRBV6-6 to TRBJ1-2; 8 bases are shared with TRBD1. The CDR3 consists of 13 residues. The junction had 2 bases not matched to a gene; V was cut back by 2 bases and J by 6 bases. Germline assignment: CDR1 MNHNY and CDR2 SVGAGI (reference sequence).

This clone was detected a few times. The chain has TRBV7-2 and TRBJ1-6, with 7 bases matching TRBD1. Germline V gene lookup returns CDR1 SGHTA and CDR2 FQGNSA. The CDR3 has 14 amino acids. J lost 11 bases, V lost 0 bases, and 4 bases had no gene match. The CDR3 reads CASSLAGGATPLHF. CDR3 nucleotide sequence: TGTGCCAGCAGCTTAGCAGGGGGCGCGACACCCCTCCACTTT. The full variable domain, completed using reference TRBV7-2 and TRBJ1-6, is GAGVSQSPSNKVTEKGKDVELRCDPISGHTALYWYRQSLGQGLEFLIYFQGNSAPDKSGLPSDRFSAERTGGSVSTLTIQRTQQEDSAVYLCASSLAGGATPLHFGNGTRLTVT.